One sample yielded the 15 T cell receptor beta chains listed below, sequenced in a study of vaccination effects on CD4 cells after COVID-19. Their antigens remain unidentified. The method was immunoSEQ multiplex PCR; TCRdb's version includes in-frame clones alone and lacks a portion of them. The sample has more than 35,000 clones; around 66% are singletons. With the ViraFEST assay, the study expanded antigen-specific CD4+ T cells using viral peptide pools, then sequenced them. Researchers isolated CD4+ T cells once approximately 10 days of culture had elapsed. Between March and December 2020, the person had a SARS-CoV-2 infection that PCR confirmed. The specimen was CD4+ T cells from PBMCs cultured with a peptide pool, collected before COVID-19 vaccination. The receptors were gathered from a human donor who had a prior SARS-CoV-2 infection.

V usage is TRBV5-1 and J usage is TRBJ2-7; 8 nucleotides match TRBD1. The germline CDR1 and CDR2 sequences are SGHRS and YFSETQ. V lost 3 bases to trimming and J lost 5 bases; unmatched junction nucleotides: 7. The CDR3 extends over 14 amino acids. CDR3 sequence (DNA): TGCGCCAGCAGCTCCCGGACAGGGTCGGACGAGCAGTACTTC. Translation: CASSSRTGSDEQYF.

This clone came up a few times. The DNA of the CDR3 is TGTGCCAGCAGTTCGGCCGGGAGGCGGGCTGAAGCTTTCTTT. This encodes CASSSAGRRAEAFF. V and J are TRBV5-4 and TRBJ1-1; D is ambiguous. Trimming took 5 bases from V and 6 from J, leaving 17 bases between them. CDR3 length equals 14 residues. CDR1 and CDR2 (germline): SGHNT, YYREEE (reference sequence).

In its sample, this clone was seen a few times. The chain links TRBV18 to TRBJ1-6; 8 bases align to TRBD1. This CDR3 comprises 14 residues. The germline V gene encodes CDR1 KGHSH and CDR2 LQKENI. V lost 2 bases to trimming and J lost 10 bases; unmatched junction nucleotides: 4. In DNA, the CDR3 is TGTGCCAGCTCACCATTAGACAGGGGCTCACCCCTCCACTTT. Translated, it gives CASSPLDRGSPLHF.

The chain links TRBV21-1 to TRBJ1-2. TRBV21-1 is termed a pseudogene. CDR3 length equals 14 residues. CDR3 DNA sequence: TGTGCCAGCTTCACCTCGGACGCGGTCTATGGCTACACCTTC. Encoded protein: CASFTSDAVYGYTF.

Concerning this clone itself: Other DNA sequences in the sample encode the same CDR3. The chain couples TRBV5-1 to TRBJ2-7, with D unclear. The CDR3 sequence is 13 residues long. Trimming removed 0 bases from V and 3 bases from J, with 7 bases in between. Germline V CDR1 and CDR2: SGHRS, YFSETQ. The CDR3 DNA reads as TGCGCCAGCAGCTTGGTCCCGATCTACGAGCAGTACTTC. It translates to CASSLVPIYEQYF.

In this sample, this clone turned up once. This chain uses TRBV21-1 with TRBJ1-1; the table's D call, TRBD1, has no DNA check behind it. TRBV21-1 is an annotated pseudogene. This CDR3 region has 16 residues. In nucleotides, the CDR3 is TGTGCCAGCAGCAAAGAGTTGACTTATCCTAAACGAGGGGGTTTCTTT. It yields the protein CASSKELTYPKRGGFF.

DNA for the CDR3: TGTGCCAGCATTGGACGGCTACGATCGGGAAACACCATATATTTT. Amino acid sequence: CASIGRLRSGNTIYF. This chain uses TRBV19 with TRBJ1-3; D is uncertain. CDR1 and CDR2 from the germline V gene are LNHDA and SQIVND (reference sequence). Trimming shortened V by 9 bases and J by 4 bases, and 19 bases separated the two germline ends. The CDR3 length is 15 residues.

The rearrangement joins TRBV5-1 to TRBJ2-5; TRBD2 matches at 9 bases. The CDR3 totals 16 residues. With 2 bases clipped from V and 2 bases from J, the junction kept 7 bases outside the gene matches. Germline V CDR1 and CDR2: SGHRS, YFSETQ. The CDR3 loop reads CASSLGGLAQQETQYF. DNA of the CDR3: TGCGCCAGCAGCTTAGGGGGACTAGCTCAGCAAGAGACCCAGTACTTC.

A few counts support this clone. The CDR3 spells CAITHGLGQPQHF. CDR3 bases: TGTGCCATCACACACGGACTAGGGCAGCCCCAGCATTTT. The chain has TRBV10-3 and TRBJ1-5; D uncertain. This CDR3 is built from 13 residues. Germline V gene data show CDR1 as ENHRY and CDR2 as SYGVKD. Deletions cut 7 bases from V and 7 bases from J, with 14 bases between.

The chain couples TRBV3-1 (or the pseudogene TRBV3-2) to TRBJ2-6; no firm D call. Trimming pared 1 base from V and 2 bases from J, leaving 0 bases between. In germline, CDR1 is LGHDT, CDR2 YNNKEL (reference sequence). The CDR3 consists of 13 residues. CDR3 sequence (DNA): TGTGCCAGCAGCCAAGCTGGGGCCAACGTCCTGACTTTC. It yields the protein CASSQAGANVLTF.

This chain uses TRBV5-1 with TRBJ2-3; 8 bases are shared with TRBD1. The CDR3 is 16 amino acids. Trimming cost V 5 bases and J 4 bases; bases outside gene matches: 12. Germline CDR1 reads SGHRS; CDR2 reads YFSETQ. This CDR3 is CASRKTGVSVADTQYF. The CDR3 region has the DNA TGCGCCAGCAGGAAGACAGGGGTTAGTGTCGCAGATACGCAGTATTTT.

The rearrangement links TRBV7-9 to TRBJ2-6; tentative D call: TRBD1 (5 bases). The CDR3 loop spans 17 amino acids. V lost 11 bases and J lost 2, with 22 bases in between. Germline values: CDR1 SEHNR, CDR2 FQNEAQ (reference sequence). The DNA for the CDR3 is TGTGCCGGGCGGCGGAGCAGGGAATCAACTGGGGCCAACGTCCTGACTTTC. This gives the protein CAGRRSRESTGANVLTF. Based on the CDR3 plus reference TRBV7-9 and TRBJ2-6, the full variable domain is DTGVSQNPRHKITKRGQNVTFRCDPISEHNRLYWYRQTLGQGPEFLTYFQNEAQLEKSRLLSDRFSAERPKGSFSTLEIQRTEQGDSAMYLCAGRRSRESTGANVLTFGAGSRLTVL.

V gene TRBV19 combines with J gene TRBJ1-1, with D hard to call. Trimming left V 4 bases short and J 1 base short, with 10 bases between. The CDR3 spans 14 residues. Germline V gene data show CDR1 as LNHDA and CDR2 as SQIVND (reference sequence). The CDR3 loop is CASSTLGRNTEAFF. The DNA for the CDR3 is TGTGCCAGTAGTACTCTGGGCCGGAACACTGAAGCTTTCTTT.

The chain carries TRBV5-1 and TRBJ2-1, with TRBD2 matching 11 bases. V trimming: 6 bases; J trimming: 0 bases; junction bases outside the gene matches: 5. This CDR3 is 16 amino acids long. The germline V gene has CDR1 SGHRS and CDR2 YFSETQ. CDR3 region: CASNRLAGTSYNEQFF. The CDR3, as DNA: TGCGCCAGCAACCGACTAGCGGGGACCTCCTACAATGAGCAGTTCTTC.

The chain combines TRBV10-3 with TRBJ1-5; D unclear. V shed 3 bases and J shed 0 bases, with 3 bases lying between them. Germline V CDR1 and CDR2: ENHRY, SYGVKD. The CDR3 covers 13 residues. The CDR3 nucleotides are TGTGCCATCAGTGATGATAGCAATCAGCCCCAGCATTTT. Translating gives CAISDDSNQPQHF.